This T cell receptor (beta chain) was identified during a study of OX40 agonist ivuxolimab in advanced cancers. Germline assignment: CDR1 SGHTA and CDR2 FQGTGA. J gave up 0 bases and V 4 bases, and 4 bases lay outside the gene matches. The length of the CDR3 is 15 residues. This clone has just one count. This table comes from immunoSEQ multiplex PCR, and its TCRdb copy is limited to in-frame clones, with some not included. The top ten clones hold 2% to 2.5% of a sample with approximately 92,000 clones, about 96% of them seen once. The sequence was obtained from an adult with an advanced solid tumor such as melanoma, head and neck, liver or kidney cancer. The gene calls are TRBV7-3 and TRBJ2-3, with 7 bases fitting TRBD1. Here the sequenced sample was CD4+ or CD8+ T cells sorted from blood, taken in a trial of the OX40 agonist ivuxolimab. CDR3 in amino acids: CASSSGQTSTDTQYF. The DNA for the CDR3 is TGTGCCAGCAGCTCGGGACAGACAAGCACAGATACGCAGTATTTT. The whole variable domain, filled in from reference TRBV7-3 and TRBJ2-3, reads GAGVSQTPSNKVTEKGKYVELRCDPISGHTALYWYRQSLGQGPEFLIYFQGTGAADDSGLPNDRFFAVRPEGSVSTLKIQRTERGDSAVYLCASSSGQTSTDTQYFGPGTRLTVL.